Here is one TCR beta chain with its context. Germline CDR1 is SGHRS and CDR2 is YFSETQ. The CDR3 sequence is 12 residues long. Deletions cut 0 bases from V and 5 bases from J, with 6 bases between. The data originate from a study of OX40 agonist ivuxolimab in advanced cancers. Measured with immunoSEQ multiplex PCR; TCRdb has only the in-frame clones, and not every one. The table has tens of thousands of clones, nearly 85% seen once. This TCR derives from an adult with an advanced solid tumor such as melanoma, head and neck, liver or kidney cancer. The V and J genes are TRBV5-1 and TRBJ2-7, with D unresolved. The sample was CD4+ or CD8+ T cells sorted from blood, taken in a trial of the OX40 agonist ivuxolimab. The CDR3 coding sequence is TGCGCCAGCAGCTTGGCTGGCCACGAGCAGTACTTC. It yields the protein CASSLAGHEQYF.